This TCR beta chain was profiled in a study of prognosis after radiotherapy for stage I lung cancer. Overall study: Several developed distant metastases after radiotherapy (median 7 months), and around 14 had no significant progression.

The TCR beta CDR3 region was amplified from genomic DNA, with two rounds of multiplex PCR being used for the amplification. The authors ran first-round PCR with primers specific to each TRBV and TRBJ gene. TCRdb recomputed calls from the multiplex PCR reads with MiXCR, one row per CDR3 protein. The repertoire consists of 13,000 or so distinct CDR3 sequences, with around half occurring once and the leading ten covering 20% to 25%. Blood draws of 5 to 6.5 milliliters of peripheral blood occurred at each of two time points. By proportion, this clonotype is medium-sized. This TCR derives from a donor aged 50 or older with non-small cell lung cancer. The sequences come from PBMCs, collected before or after stereotactic body radiation therapy (not recorded which).

CDR3: CATSRFETQYF. CDR3 sequence (DNA): TGTGCCACCAGTCGATTTGAGACCCAGTACTTC. This chain joins TRBV24-1 and TRBJ2-5; D remains unclear. This CDR3 has 11 residues. The V end lost 6 bases, the J end lost 5 bases, and 6 bases lay between the germline ends. The V gene's germline CDR1 is KGHDR and CDR2 SFDVKD.